Sequencing of this TCR beta chain was carried out in a study of cytomegalovirus exposure and HLA in healthy donors. V shed 4 bases and J shed 5 bases, with 15 bases lying between them. Per germline, CDR1 SGHRS and CDR2 YFSETQ. The CDR3 sequence is 14 residues long. The PCR had 60 Vbeta and 13 Jbeta primers. The protocol was immunoSEQ multiplex PCR, while the TCRdb copy is restricted to in-frame clones and leaves out a portion. Among 100,000 to 150,000 clones, approximately 71% were seen once, and the ten largest hold about 1%. This TCR derives from a woman aged 55-75 years in good health and CMV-seronegative. The sample was PBMCs. This chain uses TRBV5-1 with TRBJ1-1, with D maybe TRBD1 (6 bases). CDR3 sequence: CASSPRQDKTEAFF. CDR3 DNA sequence: TGCGCCAGCAGCCCAAGACAGGACAAGACTGAAGCTTTCTTT.